This T cell receptor (beta chain) was documented in a study of blood T cell repertoires in COVID-19. Overall study: COVID-19 samples collected from the United States, Italy and Spain covered acute and convalescent phases. From T cells, B-cell-depleted T cells, or PBMCs came the material, which was cDNA or gDNA.

In this sample, this clone turned up once. The CDR3 sequence is 16 residues long. CDR1 is SNHLY, CDR2 FYNNEI, per germline. Trimming took 0 bases from V and 4 from J; bases not matched to a gene: 5. Sequenced by immunoSEQ multiplex PCR; TCRdb stores in-frame clones only, minus some. Here the sample spans 85,000 to 95,000 clones, roughly 72% being singletons. The sample consisted of peripheral blood. The gene calls are TRBV2 and TRBJ1-2, with 10 nucleotides matching TRBD1. This receptor was identified in a man aged 65 to 79 with acute or convalescent COVID-19. The CDR3 loop is CASSEAQTGGIYGYTF. The CDR3 bases are TGTGCCAGCAGTGAAGCGCAGACAGGGGGCATCTATGGCTACACCTTC.